This T cell receptor (beta chain) was identified in a study of shared clonotypes between healthy human individuals. Comment on this clone: This specimen includes other DNA sequences encoding the same CDR3.

TCRdb's copy holds only in-frame clones and misses some; the assay was immunoSEQ multiplex PCR. This sample carries around 2.5 million clones, 90% to 95% of them seen once, and the ten largest clones take about 0.39%. The CDR3 is 13 residues long. Germline V gene lookup returns CDR1 LNHDA and CDR2 SQIVND (reference sequence). Trimming stripped 4 bases from V and 2 bases from J, with 6 bases between. The chain carries TRBV19 and TRBJ2-1, with D perhaps being TRBD1 or TRBD2 (5 bases each). Sample: naive CD4+ T cells from PBMCs. The subset was: CD45RA+ positively selected. This receptor was taken from a man younger than 35 in good health. Some clones in this sample may be carry-over from other donors' samples. In DNA, the CDR3 is TGTGCCAGTAGTAGGGGGACCTACAATGAGCAGTTCTTC. It is translated as CASSRGTYNEQFF.